This T cell receptor beta chain was sequenced during a study of T-cell reconstitution after alpha-beta-depleted transplantation in children. In this sample, this clonotype turned up a few times. V lost 3 bases, J lost 9 bases, and 5 bases stayed unmatched. This CDR3 contains 15 residues. Germline V gene data show CDR1 as SGHRS and CDR2 as YFSETQ. Molecular barcoding with unique molecular identifiers was used for the TCRbeta library. TCRdb redid the calling of the PCR reads with MiXCR, one entry per CDR3 protein. The data hold around 700,000 distinct CDR3 sequences, with roughly 14% observed a single time.

The material was PBMCs, obtained before TCRalphabeta/CD19-depleted stem cell transplant. The chain links TRBV5-1 to TRBJ2-1; 14 bases are shared with TRBD2. The source of this sequence is a girl aged 2-10 years with congenital amegakaryocytic thrombocytopenia, due to receive a stem cell transplant. CDR3 sequence: CASSSGLAGGSEQFF. CDR3 DNA sequence: TGCGCCAGCAGCTCCGGACTAGCGGGAGGTTCTGAGCAGTTCTTC.